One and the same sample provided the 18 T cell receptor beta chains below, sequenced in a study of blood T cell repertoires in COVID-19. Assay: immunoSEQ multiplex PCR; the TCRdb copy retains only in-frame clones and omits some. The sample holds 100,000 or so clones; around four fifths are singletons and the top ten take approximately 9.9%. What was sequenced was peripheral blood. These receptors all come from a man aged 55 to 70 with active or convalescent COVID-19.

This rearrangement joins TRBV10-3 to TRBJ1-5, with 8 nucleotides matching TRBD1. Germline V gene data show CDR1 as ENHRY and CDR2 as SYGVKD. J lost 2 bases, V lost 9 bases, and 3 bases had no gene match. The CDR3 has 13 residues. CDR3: CAIRQGRNQPQHF. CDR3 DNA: TGTGCCATTCGACAGGGGCGCAATCAGCCCCAGCATTTT.

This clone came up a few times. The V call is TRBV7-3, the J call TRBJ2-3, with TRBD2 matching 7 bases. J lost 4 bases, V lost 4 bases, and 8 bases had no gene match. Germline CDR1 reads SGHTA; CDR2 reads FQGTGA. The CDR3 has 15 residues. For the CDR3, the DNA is TGTGCCAGCAGCTCTACCCGGACTAGTTCAGATACGCAGTATTTT. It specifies CASSSTRTSSDTQYF. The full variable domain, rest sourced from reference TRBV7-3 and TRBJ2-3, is GAGVSQTPSNKVTEKGKYVELRCDPISGHTALYWYRQSLGQGPEFLIYFQGTGAADDSGLPNDRFFAVRPEGSVSTLKIQRTERGDSAVYLCASSSTRTSSDTQYFGPGTRLTVL.

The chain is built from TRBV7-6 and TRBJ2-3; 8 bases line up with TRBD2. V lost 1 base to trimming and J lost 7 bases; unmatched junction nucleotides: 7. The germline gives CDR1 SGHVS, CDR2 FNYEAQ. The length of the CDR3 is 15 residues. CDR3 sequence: CASSLGSGSGNTQYF. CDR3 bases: TGTGCCAGCAGCTTAGGGAGCGGGAGTGGAAATACGCAGTATTTT.

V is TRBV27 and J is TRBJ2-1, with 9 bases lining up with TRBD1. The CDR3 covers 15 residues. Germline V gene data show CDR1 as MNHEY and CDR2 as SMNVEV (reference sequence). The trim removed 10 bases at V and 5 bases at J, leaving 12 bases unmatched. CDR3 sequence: CANLRDREKDNEQFF. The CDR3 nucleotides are TGTGCCAATCTCCGGGACAGGGAAAAGGACAATGAGCAGTTCTTC.

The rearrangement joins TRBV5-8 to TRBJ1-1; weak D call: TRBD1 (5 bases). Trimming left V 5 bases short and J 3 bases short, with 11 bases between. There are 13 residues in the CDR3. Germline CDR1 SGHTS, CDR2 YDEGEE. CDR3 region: CASSRGRHTEAFF. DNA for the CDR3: TGTGCCAGCAGTAGGGGAAGGCACACTGAAGCTTTCTTT.

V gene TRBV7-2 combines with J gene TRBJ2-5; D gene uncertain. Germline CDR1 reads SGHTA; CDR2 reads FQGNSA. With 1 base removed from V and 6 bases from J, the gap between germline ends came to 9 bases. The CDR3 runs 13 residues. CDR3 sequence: CASSLEPYQTQYF. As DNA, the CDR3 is TGTGCCAGCAGCTTAGAACCCTATCAGACCCAGTACTTC.

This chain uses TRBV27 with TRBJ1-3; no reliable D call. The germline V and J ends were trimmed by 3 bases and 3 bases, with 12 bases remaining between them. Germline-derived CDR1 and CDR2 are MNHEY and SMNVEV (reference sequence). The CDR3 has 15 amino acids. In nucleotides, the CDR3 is TGTGCCAGCAGTTTGGCCCCGAGGGATGGAAACACCATATATTTT. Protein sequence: CASSLAPRDGNTIYF.

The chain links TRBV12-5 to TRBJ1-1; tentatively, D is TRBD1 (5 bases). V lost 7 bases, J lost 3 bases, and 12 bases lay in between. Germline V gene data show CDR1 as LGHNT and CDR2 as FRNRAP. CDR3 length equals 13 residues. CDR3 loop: CASARGYDTEAFF. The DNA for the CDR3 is TGTGCTAGTGCCCGGGGGTATGACACTGAAGCTTTCTTT.

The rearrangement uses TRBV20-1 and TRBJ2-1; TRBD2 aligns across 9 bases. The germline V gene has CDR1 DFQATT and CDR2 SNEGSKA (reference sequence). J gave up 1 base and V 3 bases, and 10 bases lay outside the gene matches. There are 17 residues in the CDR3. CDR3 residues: CSASISGRWMSYNEQFF. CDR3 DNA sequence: TGCAGTGCTAGTATTAGCGGGAGATGGATGTCCTACAATGAGCAGTTCTTC.

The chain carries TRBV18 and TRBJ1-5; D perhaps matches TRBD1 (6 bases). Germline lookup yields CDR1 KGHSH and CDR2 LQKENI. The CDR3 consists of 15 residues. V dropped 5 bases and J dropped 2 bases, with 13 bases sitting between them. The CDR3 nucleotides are TGTGCCAGCTCAGACATCTACAGGGGCAATCAGCCCCAGCATTTT. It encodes CASSDIYRGNQPQHF.

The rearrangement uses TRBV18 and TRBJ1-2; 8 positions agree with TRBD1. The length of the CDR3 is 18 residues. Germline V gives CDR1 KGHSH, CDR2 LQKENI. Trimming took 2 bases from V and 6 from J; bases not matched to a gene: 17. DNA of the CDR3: TGTGCCAGCTCACCAACTAAAGATCAGATTTGGACAGGGAATGGCTACACCTTC. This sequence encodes CASSPTKDQIWTGNGYTF.

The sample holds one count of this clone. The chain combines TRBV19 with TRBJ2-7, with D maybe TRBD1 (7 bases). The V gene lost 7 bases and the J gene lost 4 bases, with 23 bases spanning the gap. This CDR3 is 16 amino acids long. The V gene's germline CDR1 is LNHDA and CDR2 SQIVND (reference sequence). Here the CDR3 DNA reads TGTGCCAGTATCAATGAAAGGCAGGGGGGCTTTTACGAGCAGTACGTC. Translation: CASINERQGGFYEQYV.

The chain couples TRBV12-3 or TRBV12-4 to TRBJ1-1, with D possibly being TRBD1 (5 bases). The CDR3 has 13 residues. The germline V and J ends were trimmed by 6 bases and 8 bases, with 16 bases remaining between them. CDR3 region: CASRPTRGGEAFF. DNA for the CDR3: TGTGCCAGCAGGCCTACCCGGGGGGGGGAAGCTTTCTTT.

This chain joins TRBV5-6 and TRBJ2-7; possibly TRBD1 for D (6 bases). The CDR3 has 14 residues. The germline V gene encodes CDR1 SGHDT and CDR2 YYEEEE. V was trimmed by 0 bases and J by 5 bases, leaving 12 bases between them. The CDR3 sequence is CASSLVLGGHEQYV. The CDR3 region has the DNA TGTGCCAGCAGCTTGGTGCTAGGGGGTCACGAGCAGTACGTC.

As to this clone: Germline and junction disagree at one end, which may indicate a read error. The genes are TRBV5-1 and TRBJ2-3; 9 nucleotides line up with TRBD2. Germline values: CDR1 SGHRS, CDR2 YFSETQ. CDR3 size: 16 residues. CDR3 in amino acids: CARSPGRGGDTDTQYF. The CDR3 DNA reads TGCGCCCGCAGCCCCGGGCGGGGGGGGGACACAGATACGCAGTATTTT.

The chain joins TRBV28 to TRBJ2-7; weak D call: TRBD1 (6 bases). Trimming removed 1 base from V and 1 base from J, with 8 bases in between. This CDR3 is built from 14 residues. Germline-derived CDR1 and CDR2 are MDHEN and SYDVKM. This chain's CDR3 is CASSLSGVSYEQYF. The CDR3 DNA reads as TGTGCCAGCAGTTTATCAGGGGTTTCCTACGAGCAGTACTTC.

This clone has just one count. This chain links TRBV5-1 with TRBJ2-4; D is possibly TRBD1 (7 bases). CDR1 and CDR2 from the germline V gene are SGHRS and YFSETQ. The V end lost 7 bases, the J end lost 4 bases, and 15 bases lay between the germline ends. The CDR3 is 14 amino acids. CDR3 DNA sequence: TGCGCCAGCTCTGGAGGGGACAGTAAAAACATTCAGTACTTC. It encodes CASSGGDSKNIQYF. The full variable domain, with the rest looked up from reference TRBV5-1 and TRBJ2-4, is KAGVTQTPRYLIKTRGQQVTLSCSPISGHRSVSWYQQTPGQGLQFLFEYFSETQRNKGNFPGRFSGRQFSNSRSEMNVSTLELGDSALYLCASSGGDSKNIQYFGAGTRLSVL.

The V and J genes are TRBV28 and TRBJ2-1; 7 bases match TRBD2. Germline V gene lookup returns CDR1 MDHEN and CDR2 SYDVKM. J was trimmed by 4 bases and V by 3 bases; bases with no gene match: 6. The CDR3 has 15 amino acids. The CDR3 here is CASSFVGGLYNEQFF. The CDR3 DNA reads TGTGCCAGCAGTTTTGTGGGGGGACTATACAATGAGCAGTTCTTC. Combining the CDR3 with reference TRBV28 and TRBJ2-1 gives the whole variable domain DVKVTQSSRYLVKRTGEKVFLECVQDMDHENMFWYRQDPGLGLRLIYFSYDVKMKEKGDIPEGYSVSREKKERFSLILESASTNQTSMYLCASSFVGGLYNEQFFGPGTRLTVL.